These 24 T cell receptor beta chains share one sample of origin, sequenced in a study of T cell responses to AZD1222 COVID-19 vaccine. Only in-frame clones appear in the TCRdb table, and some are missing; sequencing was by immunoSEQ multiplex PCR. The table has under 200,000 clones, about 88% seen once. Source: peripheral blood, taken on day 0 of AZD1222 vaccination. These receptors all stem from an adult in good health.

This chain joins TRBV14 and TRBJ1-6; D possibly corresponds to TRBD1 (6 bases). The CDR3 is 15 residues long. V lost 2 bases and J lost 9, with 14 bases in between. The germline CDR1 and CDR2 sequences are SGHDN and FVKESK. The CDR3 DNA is TGTGCCAGCAGCCAATGGGGGGCCCACTCTTCACCCCTCCACTTT. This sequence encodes CASSQWGAHSSPLHF.

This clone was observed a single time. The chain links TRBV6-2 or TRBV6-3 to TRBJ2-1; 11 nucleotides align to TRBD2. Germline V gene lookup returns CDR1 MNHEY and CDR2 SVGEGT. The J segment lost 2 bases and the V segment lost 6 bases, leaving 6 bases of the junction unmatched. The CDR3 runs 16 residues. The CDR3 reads CASSLLLAGAYNEQFF. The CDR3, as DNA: TGTGCCAGCAGCCTTCTACTAGCGGGGGCCTACAATGAGCAGTTCTTC.

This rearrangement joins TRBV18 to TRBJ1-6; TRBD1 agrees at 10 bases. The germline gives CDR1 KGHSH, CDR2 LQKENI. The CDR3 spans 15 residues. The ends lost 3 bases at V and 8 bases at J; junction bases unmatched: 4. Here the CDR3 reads CASSPTGTGDSPLHF. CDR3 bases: TGTGCCAGCTCACCTACCGGGACAGGGGATTCACCCCTCCACTTT.

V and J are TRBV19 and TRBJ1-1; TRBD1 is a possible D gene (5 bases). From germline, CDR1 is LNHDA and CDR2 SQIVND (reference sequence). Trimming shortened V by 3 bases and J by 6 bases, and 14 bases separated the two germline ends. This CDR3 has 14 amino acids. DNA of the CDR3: TGTGCCAGTAGTATTCGTCAGGGACCGGCTGAAGCTTTCTTT. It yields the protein CASSIRQGPAEAFF.

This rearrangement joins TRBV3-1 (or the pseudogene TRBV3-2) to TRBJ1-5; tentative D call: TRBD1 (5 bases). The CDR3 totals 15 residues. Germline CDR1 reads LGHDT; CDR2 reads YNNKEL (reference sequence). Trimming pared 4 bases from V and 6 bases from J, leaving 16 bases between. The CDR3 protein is CASSRTPISSQPQHF. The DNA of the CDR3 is TGTGCCAGCAGCCGGACACCAATCTCAAGTCAGCCCCAGCATTTT.

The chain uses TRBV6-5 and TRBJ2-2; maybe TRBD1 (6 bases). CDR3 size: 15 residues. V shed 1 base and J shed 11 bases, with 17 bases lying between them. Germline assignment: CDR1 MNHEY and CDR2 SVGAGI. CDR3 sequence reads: CASSYLGQGFRELFF. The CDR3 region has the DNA TGTGCCAGCAGTTACTTGGGACAAGGTTTTCGCGAGCTGTTTTTT.

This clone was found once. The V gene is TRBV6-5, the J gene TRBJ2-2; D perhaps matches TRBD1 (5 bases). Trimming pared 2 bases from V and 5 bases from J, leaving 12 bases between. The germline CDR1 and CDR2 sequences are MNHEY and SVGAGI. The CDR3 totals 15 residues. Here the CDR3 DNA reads TGTGCCAGCAGTTACAGGCAGGGTGGGACCGGGGAGCTGTTTTTT. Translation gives CASSYRQGGTGELFF.

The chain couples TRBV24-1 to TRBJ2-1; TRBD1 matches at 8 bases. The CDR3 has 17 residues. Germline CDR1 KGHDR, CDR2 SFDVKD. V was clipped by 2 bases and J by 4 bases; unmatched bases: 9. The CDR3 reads CATSDSPDRARYNEQFF. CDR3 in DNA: TGTGCCACCAGTGATTCTCCGGACAGGGCAAGGTACAATGAGCAGTTCTTC.

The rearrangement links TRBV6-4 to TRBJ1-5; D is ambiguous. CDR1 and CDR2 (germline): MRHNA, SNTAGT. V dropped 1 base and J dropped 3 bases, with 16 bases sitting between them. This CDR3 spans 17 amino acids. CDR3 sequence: CASSDFRGSSFNQPQHF. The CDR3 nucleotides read TGTGCCAGCAGTGACTTCCGGGGATCCTCCTTCAATCAGCCCCAGCATTTT.

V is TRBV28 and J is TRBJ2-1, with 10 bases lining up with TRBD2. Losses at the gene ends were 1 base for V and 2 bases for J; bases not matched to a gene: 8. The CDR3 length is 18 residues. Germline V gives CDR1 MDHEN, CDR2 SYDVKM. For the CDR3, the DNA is TGTGCCAGCAGTTTATACCCCGCTAGCGGGAGTACCTACAATGAGCAGTTCTTC. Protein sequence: CASSLYPASGSTYNEQFF.

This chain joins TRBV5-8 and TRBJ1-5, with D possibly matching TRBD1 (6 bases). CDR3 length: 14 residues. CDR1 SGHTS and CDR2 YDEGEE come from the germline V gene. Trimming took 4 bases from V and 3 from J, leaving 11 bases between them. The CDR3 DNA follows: TGTGCCAGCAGCACCGGACAGTTCAATCAGCCCCAGCATTTT. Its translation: CASSTGQFNQPQHF.

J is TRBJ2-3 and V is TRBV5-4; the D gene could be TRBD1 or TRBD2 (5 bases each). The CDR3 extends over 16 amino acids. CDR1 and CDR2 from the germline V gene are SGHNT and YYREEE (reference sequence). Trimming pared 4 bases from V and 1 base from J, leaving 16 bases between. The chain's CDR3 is CASSPWDLWGTDTQYF. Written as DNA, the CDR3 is TGTGCCAGCAGCCCCTGGGACCTTTGGGGCACAGATACGCAGTATTTT. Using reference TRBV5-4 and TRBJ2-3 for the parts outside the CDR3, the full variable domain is ETGVTQSPTHLIKTRGQQVTLRCSSQSGHNTVSWYQQALGQGPQFIFQYYREEENGRGNFPPRFSGLQFPNYSSELNVNALELDDSALYLCASSPWDLWGTDTQYFGPGTRLTVL.

In DNA, the CDR3 is TGCAGCGTTCGGAGGGTAGAGGGGTACACCGGGGAGCTGTTTTTT. It encodes CSVRRVEGYTGELFF. V gene TRBV29-1 combines with J gene TRBJ2-2, with TRBD2 as a possible D gene (6 bases). The CDR3 covers 15 residues. Looked up from germline, CDR1 is SQVTM and CDR2 is ANQGSEA. Trimming pared 5 bases from V and 3 bases from J, leaving 16 bases between.

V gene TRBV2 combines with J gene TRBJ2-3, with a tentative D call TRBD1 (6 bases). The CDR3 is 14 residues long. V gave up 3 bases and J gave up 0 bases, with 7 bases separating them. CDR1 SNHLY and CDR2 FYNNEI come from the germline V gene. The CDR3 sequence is CASSETGSTDTQYF. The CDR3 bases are TGTGCCAGCAGTGAGACAGGCAGCACAGATACGCAGTATTTT.

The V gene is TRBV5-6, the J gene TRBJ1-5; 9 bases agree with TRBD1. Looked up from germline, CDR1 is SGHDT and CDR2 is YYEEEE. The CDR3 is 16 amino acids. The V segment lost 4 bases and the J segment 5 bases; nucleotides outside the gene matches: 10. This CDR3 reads CASSRGTTGGYQPQHF. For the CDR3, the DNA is TGTGCCAGCAGCCGAGGAACTACAGGGGGCTATCAGCCCCAGCATTTT. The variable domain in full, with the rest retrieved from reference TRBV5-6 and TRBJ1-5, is DAGVTQSPTHLIKTRGQQVTLRCSPKSGHDTVSWYQQALGQGPQFIFQYYEEEERQRGNFPDRFSGHQFPNYSSELNVNALLLGDSALYLCASSRGTTGGYQPQHFGDGTRLSIL.

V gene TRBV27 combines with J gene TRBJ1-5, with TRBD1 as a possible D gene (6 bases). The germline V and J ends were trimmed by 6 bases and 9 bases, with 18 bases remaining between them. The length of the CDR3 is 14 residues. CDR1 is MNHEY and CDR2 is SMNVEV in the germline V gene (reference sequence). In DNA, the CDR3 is TGTGCCAGCAGCCCCAACAGGGTGGCTGCGCCCCAGCATTTT. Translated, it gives CASSPNRVAAPQHF.

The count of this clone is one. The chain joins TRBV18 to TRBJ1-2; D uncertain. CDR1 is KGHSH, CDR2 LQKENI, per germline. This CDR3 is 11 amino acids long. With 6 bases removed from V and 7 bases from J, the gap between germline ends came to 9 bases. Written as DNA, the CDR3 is TGTGCCAGCTCCACGGATCGTGGCTACACCTTC. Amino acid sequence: CASSTDRGYTF.

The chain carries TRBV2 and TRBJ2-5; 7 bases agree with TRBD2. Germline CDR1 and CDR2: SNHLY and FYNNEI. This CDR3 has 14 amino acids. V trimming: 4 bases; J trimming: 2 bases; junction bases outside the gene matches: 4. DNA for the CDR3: TGTGCCAGCAGTGGCGCTAGCGGACAAGAGACCCAGTACTTC. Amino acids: CASSGASGQETQYF.

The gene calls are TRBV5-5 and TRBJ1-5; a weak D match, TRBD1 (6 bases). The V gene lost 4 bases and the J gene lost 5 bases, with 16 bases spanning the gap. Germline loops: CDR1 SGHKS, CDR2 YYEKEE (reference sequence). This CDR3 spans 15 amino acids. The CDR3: CASSPEEGGDQPQHF. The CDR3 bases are TGTGCCAGCAGCCCCGAAGAGGGGGGAGATCAGCCCCAGCATTTT. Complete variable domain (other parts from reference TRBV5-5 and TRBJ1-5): DAGVTQSPTHLIKTRGQQVTLRCSPISGHKSVSWYQQVLGQGPQFIFQYYEKEERGRGNFPDRFSARQFPNYSSELNVNALLLGDSALYLCASSPEEGGDQPQHFGDGTRLSIL.

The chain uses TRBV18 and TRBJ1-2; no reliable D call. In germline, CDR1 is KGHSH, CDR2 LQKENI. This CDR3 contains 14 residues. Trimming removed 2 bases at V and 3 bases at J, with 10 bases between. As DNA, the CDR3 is TGTGCCAGCTCACCATCGTCAACAGACTATGGCTACACCTTC. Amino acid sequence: CASSPSSTDYGYTF.

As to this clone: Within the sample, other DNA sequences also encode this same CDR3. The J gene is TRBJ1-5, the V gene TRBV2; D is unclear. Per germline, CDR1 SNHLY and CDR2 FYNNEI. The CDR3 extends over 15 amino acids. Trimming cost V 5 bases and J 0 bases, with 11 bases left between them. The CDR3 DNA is TGTGCCAGCAGTCCCCCGGGATATAGCAATCAGCCCCAGCATTTT. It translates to CASSPPGYSNQPQHF.

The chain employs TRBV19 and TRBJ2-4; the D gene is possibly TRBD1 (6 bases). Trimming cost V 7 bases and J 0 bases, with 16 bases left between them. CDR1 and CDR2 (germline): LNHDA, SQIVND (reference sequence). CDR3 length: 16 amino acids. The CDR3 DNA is TGTGCCAGTACTCTCCGGCAGGGGCTAGCCAAAAACATTCAGTACTTC. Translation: CASTLRQGLAKNIQYF.

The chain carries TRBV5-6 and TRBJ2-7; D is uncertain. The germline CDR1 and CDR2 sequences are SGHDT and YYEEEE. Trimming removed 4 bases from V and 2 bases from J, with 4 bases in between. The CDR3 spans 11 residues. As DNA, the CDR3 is TGTGCCAGCAGCGATCCCTACGAGCAGTACTTC. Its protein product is CASSDPYEQYF.

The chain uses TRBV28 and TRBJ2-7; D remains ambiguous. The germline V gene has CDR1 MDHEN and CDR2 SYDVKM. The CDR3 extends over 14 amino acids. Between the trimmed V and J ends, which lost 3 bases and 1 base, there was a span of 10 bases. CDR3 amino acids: CASSFPSGSYEQYF. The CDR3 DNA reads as TGTGCCAGCAGTTTCCCTTCTGGATCCTACGAGCAGTACTTC.